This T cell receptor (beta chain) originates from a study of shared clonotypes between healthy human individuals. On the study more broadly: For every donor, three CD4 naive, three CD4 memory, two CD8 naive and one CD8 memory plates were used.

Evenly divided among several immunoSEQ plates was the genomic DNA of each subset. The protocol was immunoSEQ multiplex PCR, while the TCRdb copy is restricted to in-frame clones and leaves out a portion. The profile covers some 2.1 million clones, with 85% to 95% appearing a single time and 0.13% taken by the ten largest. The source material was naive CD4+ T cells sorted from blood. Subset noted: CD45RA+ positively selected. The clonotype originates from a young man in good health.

CDR3: CAISEKGSGTDTQYF. CDR3 coding DNA: TGTGCCATCAGTGAGAAAGGTAGCGGAACAGATACGCAGTATTTT. The chain recombines TRBV10-3 with TRBJ2-3, with D possibly TRBD2 on 6 matching bases. The V and J ends lost 2 bases and 3 bases respectively, with 12 bases between them. Germline lookup yields CDR1 ENHRY and CDR2 SYGVKD. CDR3 length equals 15 residues.